The 15 T cell receptor beta chains reported below all come from one sample, sequenced in a study of blood T cell repertoires in COVID-19. The data were produced by immunoSEQ multiplex PCR, yet TCRdb's version contains in-frame clones alone and is incomplete. There are around 250,000 clones in the sample; roughly 80% occur only once, and 3% to 4% lies in the top ten. Sequencing was carried out using peripheral blood. All receptors come from a woman aged 18-30 years with acute or convalescent COVID-19.

This sequence joins TRBV19 and TRBJ2-5, with TRBD2 matching 13 bases. Germline V gene sequence: CDR1 LNHDA, CDR2 SQIVND (reference sequence). The CDR3 is 18 residues long. Unmatched junction bases numbered 10, after V lost 1 base and J lost 5 bases. The CDR3 DNA reads as TGTGCCAGTAGTATAGGCGGGATTGGACTAGCGGGAGAGGAGACCCAGTACTTC. This encodes CASSIGGIGLAGEETQYF.

The rearrangement links TRBV3-1 (or the pseudogene TRBV3-2) to TRBJ2-7; the D gene is possibly TRBD1 (6 bases). This CDR3 has 15 amino acids. Germline V gene sequence: CDR1 LGHDT, CDR2 YNNKEL (reference sequence). Trimming removed 0 bases at V and 2 bases at J, with 11 bases between. CDR3 in amino acids: CASSQDAQGPYEQYF. The CDR3 DNA reads TGTGCCAGCAGCCAAGATGCCCAGGGGCCCTACGAGCAGTACTTC.

This clone was picked up one time. The chain has TRBV19 and TRBJ2-3; 7 bases fit TRBD2. CDR3 length: 13 residues. The germline V gene has CDR1 LNHDA and CDR2 SQIVND (reference sequence). Trimming removed 10 bases from V and 6 bases from J; junction bases left unmatched: 10. The CDR3 DNA follows: TGTGCCACCCAAAGGGAGGGATTTGATACGCAGTATTTT. Its protein product is CATQREGFDTQYF.

V and J are TRBV10-1 and TRBJ2-1, with 12 bases identical to TRBD2. Germline V gene data show CDR1 as WNHNN and CDR2 as SYGVQD (reference sequence). The CDR3 length is 14 residues. Trimming removed 5 bases from V and 7 bases from J; junction bases left unmatched: 3. CDR3 sequence reads: CASSTGTSGNEQFF. As DNA, the CDR3 is TGCGCCAGCAGTACCGGGACTAGCGGGAATGAGCAGTTCTTC.

This clone occurred a few times. The chain recombines TRBV2 with TRBJ1-5, with TRBD1 identical over 8 bases. This CDR3 contains 15 residues. The J segment lost 2 bases and the V segment lost 4 bases, leaving 4 bases of the junction unmatched. Germline-derived CDR1 and CDR2 are SNHLY and FYNNEI. In nucleotides, the CDR3 is TGTGCCAGCAGTGGACAGGGGTTAGGCAATCAGCCCCAGCATTTT. Its translation is CASSGQGLGNQPQHF.

The chain employs TRBV6-1 and TRBJ2-3; the match to TRBD2 covers 15 bases. After removal of 1 base from V and 2 bases from J, the junction contained 10 bases not matched to a gene. Germline V gene lookup returns CDR1 MNHNS and CDR2 SASEGT. This CDR3 spans 20 amino acids. CDR3: CASSEGTSGRAPRYTDTQYF. CDR3 DNA sequence: TGTGCCAGCAGTGAAGGGACTAGCGGGAGGGCCCCTCGATACACAGATACGCAGTATTTT.

The CDR3 DNA follows: TGTGCCAGTAGACCCAGCGGGGACTACAATGAGCAGTTCTTC. This encodes CASRPSGDYNEQFF. V is TRBV19 and J is TRBJ2-1, with 7 bases lining up with TRBD2. The ends lost 6 bases at V and 3 bases at J; junction bases unmatched: 5. CDR3 length: 14 amino acids. Germline V gene lookup returns CDR1 LNHDA and CDR2 SQIVND (reference sequence).

The gene calls are TRBV7-9 and TRBJ2-2; 8 bases fit TRBD2. Germline CDR1 reads SEHNR; CDR2 reads FQNEAQ (reference sequence). CDR3 length: 15 residues. The trim removed 5 bases at V and 4 bases at J, leaving 6 bases unmatched. CDR3 in amino acids: CASSPGTSVTGELFF. As DNA, the CDR3 is TGTGCCAGCAGCCCCGGGACTAGTGTCACCGGGGAGCTGTTTTTT.

About this clone: Other nucleotide sequences from this sample produce the same CDR3. The rearrangement joins TRBV7-9 to TRBJ2-5; 7 bases agree with TRBD1. The CDR3 spans 14 residues. CDR1 is SEHNR, CDR2 FQNEAQ, per germline (reference sequence). Unmatched junction bases numbered 4, after V lost 1 base and J lost 5 bases. CDR3 sequence (DNA): TGTGCCAGCAGCTTAGGAGGGGGCGGGGAGACCCAGTACTTC. The encoded protein is CASSLGGGGETQYF.

This chain links TRBV4-3 with TRBJ2-3; 8 nucleotides line up with TRBD2. Unmatched junction bases numbered 11, after V lost 1 base and J lost 8 bases. Germline V gene lookup returns CDR1 LGHNA and CDR2 YSLEER. The CDR3 sequence is 16 residues long. The CDR3 spells CASSQAGGGTSGTQYF. CDR3 nucleotide sequence: TGCGCCAGCAGCCAAGCTGGCGGGGGGACCTCTGGTACGCAGTATTTT.

This chain links TRBV19 with TRBJ1-4; 8 nucleotides align to TRBD1. The V gene end was trimmed by 7 bases and the J gene end by 8 bases; junction bases not matched to a gene: 9. The CDR3 totals 14 residues. Germline V CDR1 and CDR2: LNHDA, SQIVND (reference sequence). This CDR3 reads CASMRTGKAEKLFF. In DNA, the CDR3 is TGTGCCAGTATGAGGACAGGGAAGGCCGAAAAACTGTTTTTT.

The chain combines TRBV19 with TRBJ1-1; maybe TRBD1 (5 bases). V was pared by 3 bases and J by 11 bases, with 16 bases between. This CDR3 has 13 residues. Germline CDR1 and CDR2: LNHDA and SQIVND (reference sequence). Here the CDR3 reads CASSIGGTGEAFF. In DNA, the CDR3 is TGTGCCAGTAGTATTGGTGGGACTGGGGAGGCTTTCTTT.

This chain uses TRBV2 with TRBJ2-1; TRBD2 aligns across 11 bases. V gave up 7 bases and J gave up 7 bases; unmatched junction bases: 12. Germline CDR1 and CDR2: SNHLY and FYNNEI. CDR3 length: 16 residues. DNA of the CDR3: TGTGCCAGCATCTCCGGGGGACTAGCGGTTGCGAATGAGCAGTTCTTC. Its protein product is CASISGGLAVANEQFF. Looking up the rest from reference TRBV2 and TRBJ2-1 gives the full variable domain: EPEVTQTPSHQVTQMGQEVILRCVPISNHLYFYWYRQILGQKVEFLVSFYNNEISEKSEIFDDQFSVERPDGSNFTLKIRSTKLEDSAMYFCASISGGLAVANEQFFGPGTRLTVL.

The rearrangement uses TRBV4-1 and TRBJ2-5; D perhaps matches TRBD2 (6 bases). V lost 3 bases, J lost 0 bases, and 11 bases lay in between. The CDR3 is 15 amino acids. Per germline, CDR1 MGHRA and CDR2 YSYEKL. In nucleotides, the CDR3 is TGCGCCAGCAGCCAGGGAGGAGGGTACCAAGAGACCCAGTACTTC. This gives the protein CASSQGGGYQETQYF.

The V and J genes are TRBV19 and TRBJ2-7; TRBD1 matches 9 bases. V dropped 7 bases and J dropped 7; count of bases not matched to a gene: 11. The germline CDR1 and CDR2 sequences are LNHDA and SQIVND (reference sequence). This CDR3 has 14 residues. The CDR3 DNA sequence: TGTGCCAGTACCCCCGGGACAGGGCTAAGAGAGCAGTACTTC. It encodes CASTPGTGLREQYF.